This record looks at one T cell receptor beta chain sequence and its context. Sequenced by immunoSEQ multiplex PCR; TCRdb stores in-frame clones only, minus some. The sample records 100,000 to 150,000 clones, approximately 86% being singletons. The data originate from a study of identifying expanded T cells in peripheral blood. Germline V gene sequence: CDR1 SGHRS, CDR2 YFSETQ. V was clipped by 5 bases and J by 3 bases, with 11 bases between them. This CDR3 spans 13 amino acids. This TCR was sampled from a person aged 18 to 70 in good health. The genes are TRBV5-1 and TRBJ2-5; the D gene is possibly TRBD1 (5 bases). Sequencing was carried out using blood. The CDR3 loop reads CASRGQAKETQYF. The CDR3 DNA follows: TGCGCCAGCAGGGGGCAGGCAAAAGAGACCCAGTACTTC.